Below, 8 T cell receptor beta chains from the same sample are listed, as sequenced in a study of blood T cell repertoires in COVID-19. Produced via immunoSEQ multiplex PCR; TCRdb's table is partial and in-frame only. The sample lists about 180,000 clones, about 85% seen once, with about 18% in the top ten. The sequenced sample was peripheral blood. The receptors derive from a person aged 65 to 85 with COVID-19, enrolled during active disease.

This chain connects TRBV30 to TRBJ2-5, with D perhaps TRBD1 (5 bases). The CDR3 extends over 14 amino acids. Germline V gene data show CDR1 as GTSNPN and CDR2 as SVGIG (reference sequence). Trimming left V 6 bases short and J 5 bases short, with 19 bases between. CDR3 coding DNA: TGTGCCTGTAACCCTCGTGGGGCGCGGGAGACCCAGTACTTC. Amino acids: CACNPRGARETQYF. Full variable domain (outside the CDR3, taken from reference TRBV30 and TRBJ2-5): SQTIHQWPATLVQPVGSPLSLECTVEGTSNPNLYWYRQAAGRGLQLLFYSVGIGQISSEVPQNLSASRPQDRQFILSSKKLLLSDSGFYLCACNPRGARETQYFGPGTRLLVL.

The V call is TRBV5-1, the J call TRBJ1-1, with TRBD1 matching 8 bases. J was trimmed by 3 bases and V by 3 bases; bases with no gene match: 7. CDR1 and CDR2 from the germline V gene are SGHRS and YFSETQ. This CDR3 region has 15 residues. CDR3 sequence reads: CASSSSQTGDTEAFF. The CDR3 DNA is TGCGCCAGCAGCTCCTCCCAGACAGGGGACACTGAAGCTTTCTTT.

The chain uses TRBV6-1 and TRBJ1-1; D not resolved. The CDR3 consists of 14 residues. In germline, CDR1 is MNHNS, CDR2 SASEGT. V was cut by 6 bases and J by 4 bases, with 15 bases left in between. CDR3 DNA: TGTGCCAGCAGCCGTGAAACGGGTGGCACTGAAGCTTTCTTT. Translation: CASSRETGGTEAFF.

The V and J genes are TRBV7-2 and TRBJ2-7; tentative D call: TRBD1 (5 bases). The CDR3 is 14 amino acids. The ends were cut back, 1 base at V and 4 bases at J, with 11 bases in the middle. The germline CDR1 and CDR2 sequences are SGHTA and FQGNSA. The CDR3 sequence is CASSLGQGAYEQYF. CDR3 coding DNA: TGTGCCAGCAGCTTAGGGCAGGGTGCATACGAGCAGTACTTC.

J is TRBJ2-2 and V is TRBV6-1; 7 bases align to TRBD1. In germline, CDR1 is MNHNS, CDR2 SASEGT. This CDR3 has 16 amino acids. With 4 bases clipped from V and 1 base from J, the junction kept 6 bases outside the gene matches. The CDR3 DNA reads TGTGCCAGCAGTGCACAGGGGTCGCGGAACACCGGGGAGCTGTTTTTT. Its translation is CASSAQGSRNTGELFF.

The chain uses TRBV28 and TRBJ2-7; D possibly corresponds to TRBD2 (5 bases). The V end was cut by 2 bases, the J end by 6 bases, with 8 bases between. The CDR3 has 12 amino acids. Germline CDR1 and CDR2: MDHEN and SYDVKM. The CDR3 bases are TGTGCCAGCAGTTTAGAGGGTGCCGAGCAGTACTTC. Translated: CASSLEGAEQYF. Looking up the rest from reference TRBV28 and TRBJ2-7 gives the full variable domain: DVKVTQSSRYLVKRTGEKVFLECVQDMDHENMFWYRQDPGLGLRLIYFSYDVKMKEKGDIPEGYSVSREKKERFSLILESASTNQTSMYLCASSLEGAEQYFGPGTRLTVT.

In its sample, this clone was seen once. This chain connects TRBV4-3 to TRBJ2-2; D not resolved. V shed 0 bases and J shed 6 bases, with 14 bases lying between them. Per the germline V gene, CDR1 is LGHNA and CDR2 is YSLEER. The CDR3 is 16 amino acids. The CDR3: CASSQDWASSAGELFF. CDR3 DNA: TGCGCCAGCAGCCAAGACTGGGCCTCATCGGCCGGGGAGCTGTTTTTT.

The CDR3 DNA sequence: TGTGCCAGCAGTTATAGCACGACAGGTCGCGAGCAGTACTTC. Protein product: CASSYSTTGREQYF. This chain uses TRBV6-6 with TRBJ2-7, with D possibly being TRBD1 (6 bases). This CDR3 is 14 amino acids long. Germline assignment: CDR1 MNHNY and CDR2 SVGAGI (reference sequence). The V end was cut by 3 bases, the J end by 6 bases, with 15 bases between.